The 20 T cell receptor beta chains given below trace back to one sample, sequenced in a study of cytomegalovirus exposure and HLA in healthy donors. PCR used 60 Vbeta primers and 13 Jbeta primers. The assay was immunoSEQ multiplex PCR, and TCRdb's table has in-frame clones only and misses some. Seen here are just over 150,000 clones, under 80% observed once, and the top ten hold around 1.3%. Sample: PBMCs. Receptors were obtained from a woman in her 30s in good health and CMV-seronegative.

The gene calls are TRBV18 and TRBJ1-4; D remains ambiguous. Germline CDR1 is KGHSH and CDR2 is LQKENI. Trimming cost V 4 bases and J 2 bases, with 8 bases left between them. The CDR3 is made up of 14 amino acids. CDR3 loop: CASSLTRTNEKLFF. The DNA for the CDR3 is TGTGCCAGCTCACTGACACGGACTAATGAAAAACTGTTTTTT. The variable domain in full, with the rest retrieved from reference TRBV18 and TRBJ1-4, is NAGVMQNPRHLVRRRGQEARLRCSPMKGHSHVYWYRQLPEEGLKFMVYLQKENIIDESGMPKERFSAEFPKEGPSILRIQQVVRGDSAAYFCASSLTRTNEKLFFGSGTQLSVL.

The rearrangement uses TRBV5-8 and TRBJ1-4; no clear D gene. With 2 bases removed from V and 8 bases from J, the gap between germline ends came to 4 bases. CDR1 and CDR2 from the germline V gene are SGHTS and YDEGEE. There are 11 residues in the CDR3. The CDR3 DNA follows: TGTGCCAGCAGCTTCAGGGAAAAACTGTTTTTT. It specifies CASSFREKLFF.

This rearrangement joins TRBV20-1 to TRBJ1-1; TRBD1 agrees at 7 bases. Trimming cost V 5 bases and J 7 bases; bases outside gene matches: 4. This CDR3 contains 11 residues. Germline CDR1 reads DFQATT; CDR2 reads SNEGSKA (reference sequence). CDR3 sequence: CSAYRDSEAFF. The CDR3 nucleotides are TGCAGTGCTTACCGGGACAGTGAAGCTTTCTTT.

The chain is built from TRBV2 and TRBJ2-1, with D tentatively TRBD1 (6 bases). Trimming removed 6 bases at V and 6 bases at J, with 9 bases between. Germline V CDR1 and CDR2: SNHLY, FYNNEI. The CDR3 totals 12 residues. This CDR3 reads CASSRGPNEQFF. Written as DNA, the CDR3 is TGTGCCAGCAGCAGGGGCCCCAATGAGCAGTTCTTC. The full variable domain, in which reference TRBV2 and TRBJ2-1 provide the parts outside the CDR3, is EPEVTQTPSHQVTQMGQEVILRCVPISNHLYFYWYRQILGQKVEFLVSFYNNEISEKSEIFDDQFSVERPDGSNFTLKIRSTKLEDSAMYFCASSRGPNEQFFGPGTRLTVL.

Note on this clone: Other DNA sequences in the same sample also yield this CDR3. The chain combines TRBV7-3 with TRBJ2-1; the D gene is possibly TRBD2 (7 bases). The ends were cut back, 1 base at V and 6 bases at J, with 13 bases in the middle. Germline V lookup: CDR1 SGHTA, CDR2 FQGTGA. This CDR3 comprises 15 residues. This CDR3 is CASSLRGGAGNEQFF. The CDR3 coding sequence is TGTGCCAGCAGCTTAAGGGGGGGGGCCGGCAATGAGCAGTTCTTC. The variable domain in full, completed from reference TRBV7-3 and TRBJ2-1, reads GAGVSQTPSNKVTEKGKYVELRCDPISGHTALYWYRQSLGQGPEFLIYFQGTGAADDSGLPNDRFFAVRPEGSVSTLKIQRTERGDSAVYLCASSLRGGAGNEQFFGPGTRLTVL.

The genes are TRBV27 and TRBJ2-7, with a weak D call TRBD2 (5 bases). Germline V lookup: CDR1 MNHEY, CDR2 SMNVEV (reference sequence). There are 15 residues in the CDR3. The V end lost 2 bases, the J end lost 3 bases, and 14 bases lay between the germline ends. CDR3 region: CASSLGLEAGYEQYF. CDR3 DNA: TGTGCCAGCAGTTTAGGGCTAGAGGCGGGCTACGAGCAGTACTTC.

The genes are TRBV5-1 and TRBJ2-5, with 10 nucleotides matching TRBD2. Germline V lookup: CDR1 SGHRS, CDR2 YFSETQ. There are 15 residues in the CDR3. The trim removed 7 bases at V and 0 bases at J, leaving 6 bases unmatched. In DNA, the CDR3 is TGCGCCAGCGGGCTAGCGGGGGAGTACCAAGAGACCCAGTACTTC. Its protein product is CASGLAGEYQETQYF.

About this clone itself: Other nucleotide sequences from this sample produce the same CDR3. This sequence joins TRBV28 and TRBJ1-5, with D hard to call. This CDR3 has 11 residues. Germline values: CDR1 MDHEN, CDR2 SYDVKM. V lost 5 bases and J lost 3, with 2 bases in between. This CDR3 reads CASSLNQPQHF. The CDR3 DNA reads TGTGCCAGCAGTCTCAATCAGCCCCAGCATTTT.

This chain links TRBV30 with TRBJ2-3, with 12 positions matching TRBD2. The CDR3 is 17 amino acids. V shed 5 bases and J 2 bases; nucleotides not matched to a gene: 11. From germline, CDR1 is GTSNPN and CDR2 SVGIG (reference sequence). The CDR3 DNA reads as TGTGCCTGGGCACTAGCGGGAGGAACTTACTACACAGATACGCAGTATTTT. Residues: CAWALAGGTYYTDTQYF. The entire variable domain, with the rest obtained from reference TRBV30 and TRBJ2-3, is as follows: SQTIHQWPATLVQPVGSPLSLECTVEGTSNPNLYWYRQAAGRGLQLLFYSVGIGQISSEVPQNLSASRPQDRQFILSSKKLLLSDSGFYLCAWALAGGTYYTDTQYFGPGTRLTVL.

The chain recombines TRBV5-1 with TRBJ2-2; the D gene is possibly TRBD1 (5 bases). There are 16 residues in the CDR3. Germline-derived CDR1 and CDR2 are SGHRS and YFSETQ. V was shortened by 1 base and J by 4 bases, with 14 bases between the two germline ends. The CDR3 DNA is TGCGCCAGCAGCTTGAGACAGTCCGTCGTCACCGGGGAGCTGTTTTTT. Translating it yields CASSLRQSVVTGELFF. Based on the CDR3 plus reference TRBV5-1 and TRBJ2-2, the full variable domain is KAGVTQTPRYLIKTRGQQVTLSCSPISGHRSVSWYQQTPGQGLQFLFEYFSETQRNKGNFPGRFSGRQFSNSRSEMNVSTLELGDSALYLCASSLRQSVVTGELFFGEGSRLTVL.

In its sample, this clone was seen once. This sequence joins TRBV5-4 and TRBJ2-2; 8 bases agree with TRBD2. There are 16 residues in the CDR3. V gave up 6 bases and J gave up 5 bases; unmatched junction bases: 12. Germline lookup yields CDR1 SGHNT and CDR2 YYREEE (reference sequence). Here the CDR3 reads CASNTAGGGLTGELFF. The CDR3 DNA is TGTGCCAGCAACACCGCGGGGGGAGGTTTGACCGGGGAGCTGTTTTTT.

This CDR3 reads CASSPFWKENYGYTF. CDR3 DNA: TGTGCCAGCAGTCCTTTCTGGAAGGAGAACTATGGCTACACCTTC. The rearrangement links TRBV7-9 to TRBJ1-2; D unclear. Trimming took off 6 bases at V and 2 bases at J, with 16 bases between the two ends. In germline, CDR1 is SEHNR, CDR2 FQNEAQ (reference sequence). This CDR3 has 15 amino acids.

The chain couples TRBV14 to TRBJ2-2; 7 bases line up with TRBD1. V shed 4 bases and J 6 bases; nucleotides not matched to a gene: 8. The CDR3 contains 15 residues. Germline V gene sequence: CDR1 SGHDN, CDR2 FVKESK. The CDR3 region is CASSLLDRDAGELFF. CDR3 coding DNA: TGTGCCAGCAGCCTTCTTGACAGGGATGCCGGGGAGCTGTTTTTT.

V gene TRBV5-1 combines with J gene TRBJ2-5; 13 bases align to TRBD2. This CDR3 comprises 16 residues. The germline V gene has CDR1 SGHRS and CDR2 YFSETQ. J was trimmed by 3 bases and V by 4 bases; bases with no gene match: 6. The CDR3 DNA reads TGCGCCAGCAGCGTGGAAGGGACTAGCGGGAAAGAGACCCAGTACTTC. Translation gives CASSVEGTSGKETQYF.

The rearrangement joins TRBV18 to TRBJ1-1; no firm D call. Germline V gene lookup returns CDR1 KGHSH and CDR2 LQKENI. This CDR3 region has 15 residues. The V gene lost 0 bases and the J gene lost 1 base, with 9 bases spanning the gap. The CDR3 reads CASSPPERRNTEAFF. DNA of the CDR3: TGTGCCAGCTCACCACCGGAGCGGAGGAACACTGAAGCTTTCTTT.

V usage is TRBV19 and J usage is TRBJ1-5; 9 bases line up with TRBD1. With 10 bases clipped from V and 3 bases from J, the junction kept 13 bases outside the gene matches. The V gene's germline CDR1 is LNHDA and CDR2 SQIVND (reference sequence). The CDR3 is 16 residues long. CDR3 region: CATIPSYRGPNQPQHF. CDR3 in DNA: TGTGCCACCATCCCTTCTTACAGGGGGCCCAATCAGCCCCAGCATTTT. Full variable domain (rest looked up from reference TRBV19 and TRBJ1-5): DGGITQSPKYLFRKEGQNVTLSCEQNLNHDAMYWYRQDPGQGLRLIYYSQIVNDFQKGDIAEGYSVSREKKESFPLTVTSAQKNPTAFYLCATIPSYRGPNQPQHFGDGTRLSIL.

Remarks on this clone: The same CDR3 also results from other DNA sequences found in this sample. V gene TRBV27 combines with J gene TRBJ1-5; D is ambiguous. Germline V gene sequence: CDR1 MNHEY, CDR2 SMNVEV (reference sequence). The V gene lost 3 bases and the J gene lost 4 bases, with 4 bases spanning the gap. The CDR3 covers 12 residues. The CDR3 bases are TGTGCCAGCAGTTTTCGGAATCAGCCCCAGCATTTT. It is translated as CASSFRNQPQHF.

J is TRBJ1-1 and V is TRBV6-5, with D maybe TRBD1 (5 bases). The germline gives CDR1 MNHEY, CDR2 SVGAGI. The ends were cut back, 4 bases at V and 5 bases at J, with 17 bases in the middle. This CDR3 is built from 15 residues. CDR3 in DNA: TGTGCCAGCAGTTGGACTGGGGCCGGGAGGACTGAAGCTTTCTTT. This sequence encodes CASSWTGAGRTEAFF.

V and J are TRBV28 and TRBJ2-7; possible D gene TRBD1, 6 bases. Germline CDR1 and CDR2: MDHEN and SYDVKM. Between the trimmed V and J ends, which lost 2 bases and 2 bases, there was a span of 16 bases. The CDR3 spans 16 residues. CDR3 in amino acids: CASSLEALRGTYEQYF. DNA for the CDR3: TGTGCCAGCAGTTTAGAGGCTCTCAGGGGTACCTACGAGCAGTACTTC. The variable domain in full, completed from reference TRBV28 and TRBJ2-7, reads DVKVTQSSRYLVKRTGEKVFLECVQDMDHENMFWYRQDPGLGLRLIYFSYDVKMKEKGDIPEGYSVSREKKERFSLILESASTNQTSMYLCASSLEALRGTYEQYFGPGTRLTVT.

This clone was counted only a few times. V and J are TRBV30 and TRBJ1-3; TRBD1 is a possible D gene (6 bases). Germline V gives CDR1 GTSNPN, CDR2 SVGIG (reference sequence). Trimming took 4 bases from V and 4 from J, leaving 17 bases between them. The CDR3 is 15 amino acids. The CDR3 here is CAWKARGFFGNTIYF. For the CDR3, the DNA is TGTGCCTGGAAGGCCAGGGGTTTTTTCGGAAACACCATATATTTT.